This T cell receptor beta chain was retrieved from a study of cytomegalovirus exposure and HLA in healthy donors. Turning to the study itself: Counted in an early data release were some 81 million unique TCRs from HLA-typed donors. Of all 400 or so donors who were genotyped, roughly 81% belonged to the Caucasian-associated ancestry cluster.

Whole-study findings and limits: When the data were analyzed later, several of the most significant clusters appeared to be linked to common viral pathogens.

This clone was observed a few times. Its antigen is undetermined. A multiplex PCR was run with 60 Vbeta primers and 13 Jbeta primers. Repertoires were generated with immunoSEQ multiplex PCR, while TCRdb's copy carries only in-frame clones and drops some. This sample yields approximately 170,000 clones, of which roughly 85% are seen a single time; 1% belongs to the top ten. Germline V gene data show CDR1 as MGHRA and CDR2 as YSYEKL. The CDR3 is made up of 21 amino acids. V lost 7 bases to trimming and J lost 4 bases, with 37 bases between them. What was sequenced was PBMCs. This clonotype was obtained from a boy aged 2 to 10 in good health and CMV-seronegative. This sequence joins TRBV4-1 and TRBJ1-2; a weak D match, TRBD1 (6 bases). CDR3 sequence reads: CASTQRAGVVFRPLSSYGYTF. The CDR3 region has the DNA TGCGCCAGCACCCAGCGAGCAGGGGTGGTTTTCAGACCCTTATCCAGCTATGGCTACACCTTC.